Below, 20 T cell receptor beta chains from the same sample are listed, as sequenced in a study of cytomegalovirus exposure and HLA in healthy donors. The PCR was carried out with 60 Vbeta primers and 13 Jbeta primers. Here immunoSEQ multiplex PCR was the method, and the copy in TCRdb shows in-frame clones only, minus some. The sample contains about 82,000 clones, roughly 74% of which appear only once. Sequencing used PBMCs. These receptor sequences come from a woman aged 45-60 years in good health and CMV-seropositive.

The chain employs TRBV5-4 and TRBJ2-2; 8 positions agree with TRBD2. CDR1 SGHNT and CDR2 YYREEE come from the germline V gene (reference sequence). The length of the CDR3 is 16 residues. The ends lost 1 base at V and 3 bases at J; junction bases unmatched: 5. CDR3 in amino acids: CASSLIFSGDTGELFF. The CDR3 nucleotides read TGTGCCAGCAGCTTGATTTTTAGCGGGGACACCGGGGAGCTGTTTTTT.

For the CDR3, the DNA is TGCGCCAGCAGCCGGACCGGCGTGGGGGGGCGCACAGATACGCAGTATTTT. Amino acids: CASSRTGVGGRTDTQYF. This chain uses TRBV5-1 with TRBJ2-3; possibly TRBD2 for D (7 bases). The CDR3 is 17 amino acids. Trimming took off 4 bases at V and 1 base at J, with 19 bases between the two ends. Germline lookup yields CDR1 SGHRS and CDR2 YFSETQ.

The CDR3 nucleotides are TGCGCCAGCAGCCAAGATGTCTCCCTAGGGGAGCTGTTTTTT. It translates to CASSQDVSLGELFF. The chain joins TRBV4-1 to TRBJ2-2; D not resolved. Trimming shortened V by 0 bases and J by 8 bases, and 10 bases separated the two germline ends. This CDR3 has 14 residues. From germline, CDR1 is MGHRA and CDR2 YSYEKL.

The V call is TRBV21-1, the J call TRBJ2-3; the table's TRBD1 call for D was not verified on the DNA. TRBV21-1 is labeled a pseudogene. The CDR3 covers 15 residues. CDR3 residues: CASSTTGHRPDTQYF. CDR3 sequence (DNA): TGTGCCAGCAGCACAACAGGACACAGGCCAGATACGCAGTATTTT.

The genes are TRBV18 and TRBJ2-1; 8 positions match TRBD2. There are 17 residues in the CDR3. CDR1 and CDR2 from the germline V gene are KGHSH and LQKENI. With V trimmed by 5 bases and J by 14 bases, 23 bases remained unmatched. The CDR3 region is CASSTGGVRSTGNGEFF. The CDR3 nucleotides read TGTGCCAGCTCAACCGGGGGGGTGCGGTCAACAGGCAATGGGGAGTTCTTC.

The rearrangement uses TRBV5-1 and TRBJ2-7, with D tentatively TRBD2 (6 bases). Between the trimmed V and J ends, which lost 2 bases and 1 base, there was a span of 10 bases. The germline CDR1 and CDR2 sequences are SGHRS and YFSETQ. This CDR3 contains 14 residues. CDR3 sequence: CASSFGGNSYEQYF. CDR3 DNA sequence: TGCGCCAGCAGCTTCGGCGGGAATTCCTACGAGCAGTACTTC.

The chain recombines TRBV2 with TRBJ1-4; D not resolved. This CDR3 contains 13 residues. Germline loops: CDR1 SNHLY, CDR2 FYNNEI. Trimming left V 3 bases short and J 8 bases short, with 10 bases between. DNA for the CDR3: TGTGCCAGCAGTGAGCCCCGGGAAGAAAAACTGTTTTTT. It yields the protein CASSEPREEKLFF.

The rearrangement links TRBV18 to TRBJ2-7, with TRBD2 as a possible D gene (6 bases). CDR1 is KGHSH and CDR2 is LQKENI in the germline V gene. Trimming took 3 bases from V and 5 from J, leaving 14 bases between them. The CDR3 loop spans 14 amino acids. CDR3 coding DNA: TGTGCCAGCTCACCCTCAGCGGGCCTTGACGAGCAGTACTTC. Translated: CASSPSAGLDEQYF.

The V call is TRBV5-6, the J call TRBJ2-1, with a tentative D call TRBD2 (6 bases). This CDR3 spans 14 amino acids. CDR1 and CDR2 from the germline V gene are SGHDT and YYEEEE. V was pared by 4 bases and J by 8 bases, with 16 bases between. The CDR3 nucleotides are TGTGCCAGCAGCCTAACGGGAGTGGGGGATGAGCAGTTCTTC. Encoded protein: CASSLTGVGDEQFF.

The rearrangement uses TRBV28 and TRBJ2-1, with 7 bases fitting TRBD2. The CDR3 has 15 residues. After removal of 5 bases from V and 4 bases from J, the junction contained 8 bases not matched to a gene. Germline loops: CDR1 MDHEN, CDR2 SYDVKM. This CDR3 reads CASSTGGSRYNEQFF. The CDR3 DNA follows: TGTGCCAGCAGTACGGGGGGTTCCCGTTACAATGAGCAGTTCTTC.

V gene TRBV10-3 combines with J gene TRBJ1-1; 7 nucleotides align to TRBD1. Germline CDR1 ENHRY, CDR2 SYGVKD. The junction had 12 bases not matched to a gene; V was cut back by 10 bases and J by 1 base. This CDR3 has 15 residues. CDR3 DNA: TGTGCCACGAGGGACAGAAAGCTACAGAACACTGAAGCTTTCTTT. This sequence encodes CATRDRKLQNTEAFF.

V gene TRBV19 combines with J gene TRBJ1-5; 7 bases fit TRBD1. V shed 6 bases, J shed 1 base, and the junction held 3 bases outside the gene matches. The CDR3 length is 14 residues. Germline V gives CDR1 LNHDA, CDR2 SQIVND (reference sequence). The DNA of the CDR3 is TGTGCCAGTAGCGACAGGGCAAGCAATCAGCCCCAGCATTTT. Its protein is CASSDRASNQPQHF.

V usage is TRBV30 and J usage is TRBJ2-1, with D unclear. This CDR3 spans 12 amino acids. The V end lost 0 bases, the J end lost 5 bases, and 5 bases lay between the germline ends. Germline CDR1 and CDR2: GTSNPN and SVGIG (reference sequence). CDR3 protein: CAWSVQDNEQFF. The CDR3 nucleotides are TGTGCCTGGAGTGTACAAGACAATGAGCAGTTCTTC.

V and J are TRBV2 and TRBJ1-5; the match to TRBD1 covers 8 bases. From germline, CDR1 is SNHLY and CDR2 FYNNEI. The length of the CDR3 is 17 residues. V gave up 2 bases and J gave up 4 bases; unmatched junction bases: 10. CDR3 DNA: TGTGCCAGCAGTGAATTCAGGACAGGGAGGGGGAATCAGCCCCAGCATTTT. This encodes CASSEFRTGRGNQPQHF.

The CDR3 is CATSRTSYSNQPQHF. The DNA of the CDR3 is TGTGCCACCAGCAGAACATCTTATAGCAATCAGCCCCAGCATTTT. The rearrangement joins TRBV15 to TRBJ1-5, with D uncertain. Germline V gene data show CDR1 as LNHNV and CDR2 as YYDKDF (reference sequence). There are 15 residues in the CDR3. V dropped 2 bases and J dropped 0 bases, with 8 bases sitting between them.

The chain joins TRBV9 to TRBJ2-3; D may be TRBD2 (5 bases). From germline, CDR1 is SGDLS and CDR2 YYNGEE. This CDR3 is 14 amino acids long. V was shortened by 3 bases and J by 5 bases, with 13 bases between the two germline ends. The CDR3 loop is CASSGDYRVDTQYF. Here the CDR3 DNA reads TGTGCCAGCAGCGGAGACTACCGGGTAGATACGCAGTATTTT.

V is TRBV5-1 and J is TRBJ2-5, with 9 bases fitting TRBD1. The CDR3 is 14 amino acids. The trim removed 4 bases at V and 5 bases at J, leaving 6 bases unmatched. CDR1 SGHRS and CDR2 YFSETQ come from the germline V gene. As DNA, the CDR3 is TGCGCCAGCAGCCTGGGACAGGGAAGGGAGACCCAGTACTTC. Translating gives CASSLGQGRETQYF.

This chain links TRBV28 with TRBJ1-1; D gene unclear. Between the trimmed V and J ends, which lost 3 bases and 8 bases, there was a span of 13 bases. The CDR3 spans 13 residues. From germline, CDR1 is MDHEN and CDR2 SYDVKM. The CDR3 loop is CASSLPAEREAFF. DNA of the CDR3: TGTGCCAGCAGTTTGCCGGCAGAGAGGGAAGCTTTCTTT.

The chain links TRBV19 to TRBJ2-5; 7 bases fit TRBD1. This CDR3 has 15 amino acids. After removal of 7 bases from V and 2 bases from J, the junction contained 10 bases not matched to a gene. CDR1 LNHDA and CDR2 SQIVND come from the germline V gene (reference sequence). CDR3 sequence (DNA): TGTGCCAGTAACCCACAGGGGTTAGGACAAGAGACCCAGTACTTC. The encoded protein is CASNPQGLGQETQYF.

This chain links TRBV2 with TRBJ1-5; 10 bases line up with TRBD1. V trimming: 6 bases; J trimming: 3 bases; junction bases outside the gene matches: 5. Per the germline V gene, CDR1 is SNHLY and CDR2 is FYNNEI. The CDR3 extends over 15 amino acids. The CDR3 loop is CASSGGTGDNQPQHF. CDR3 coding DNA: TGTGCCAGCAGCGGGGGGACAGGGGACAATCAGCCCCAGCATTTT.